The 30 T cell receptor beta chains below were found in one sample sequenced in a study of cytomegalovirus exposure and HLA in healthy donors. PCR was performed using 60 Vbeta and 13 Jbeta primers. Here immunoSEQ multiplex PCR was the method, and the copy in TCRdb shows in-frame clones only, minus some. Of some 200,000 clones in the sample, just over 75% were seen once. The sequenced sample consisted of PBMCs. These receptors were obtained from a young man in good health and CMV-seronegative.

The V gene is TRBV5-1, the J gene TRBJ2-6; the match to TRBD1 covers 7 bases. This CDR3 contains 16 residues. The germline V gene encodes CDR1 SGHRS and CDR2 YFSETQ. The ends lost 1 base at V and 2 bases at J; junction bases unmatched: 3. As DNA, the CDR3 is TGCGCCAGCAGCTTGCAGGGGGACGCTGGGGCCAACGTCCTGACTTTC. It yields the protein CASSLQGDAGANVLTF.

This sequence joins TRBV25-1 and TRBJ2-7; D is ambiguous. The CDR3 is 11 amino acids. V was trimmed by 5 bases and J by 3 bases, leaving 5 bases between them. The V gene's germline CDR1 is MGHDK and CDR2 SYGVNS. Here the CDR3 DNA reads TGTGCCAGCAGTTACAGCTACGAGCAGTACTTC. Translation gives CASSYSYEQYF.

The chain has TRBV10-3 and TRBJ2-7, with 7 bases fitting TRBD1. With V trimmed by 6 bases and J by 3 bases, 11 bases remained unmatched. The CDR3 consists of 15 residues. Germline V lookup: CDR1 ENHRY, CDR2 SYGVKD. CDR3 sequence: CAISDDRVGNYEQYF. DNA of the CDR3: TGTGCCATCAGCGATGACAGGGTGGGCAACTACGAGCAGTACTTC.

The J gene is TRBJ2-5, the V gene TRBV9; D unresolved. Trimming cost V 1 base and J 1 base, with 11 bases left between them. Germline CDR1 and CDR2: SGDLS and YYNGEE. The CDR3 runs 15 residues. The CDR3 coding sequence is TGTGCCAGCAGCGTATATGATGGAGTCCAAGAGACCCAGTACTTC. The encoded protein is CASSVYDGVQETQYF.

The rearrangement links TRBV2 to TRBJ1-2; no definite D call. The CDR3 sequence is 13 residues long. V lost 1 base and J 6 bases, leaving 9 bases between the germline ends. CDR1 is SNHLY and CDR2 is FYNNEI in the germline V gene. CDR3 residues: CASSEGQSNGYTF. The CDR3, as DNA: TGTGCCAGCAGTGAAGGGCAGTCGAATGGCTACACCTTC.

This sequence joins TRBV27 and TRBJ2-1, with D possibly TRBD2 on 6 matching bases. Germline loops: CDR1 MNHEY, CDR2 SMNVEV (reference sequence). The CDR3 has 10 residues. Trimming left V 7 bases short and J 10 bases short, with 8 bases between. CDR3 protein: CASKGGEQFF. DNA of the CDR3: TGTGCCAGCAAAGGAGGGGAGCAGTTCTTC.

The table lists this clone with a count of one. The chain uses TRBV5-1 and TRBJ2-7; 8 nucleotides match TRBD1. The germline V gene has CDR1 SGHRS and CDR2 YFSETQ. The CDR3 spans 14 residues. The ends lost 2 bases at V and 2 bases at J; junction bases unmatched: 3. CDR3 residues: CASSFRGPTYEQYF. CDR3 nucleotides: TGCGCCAGCAGCTTCAGGGGGCCCACCTACGAGCAGTACTTC.

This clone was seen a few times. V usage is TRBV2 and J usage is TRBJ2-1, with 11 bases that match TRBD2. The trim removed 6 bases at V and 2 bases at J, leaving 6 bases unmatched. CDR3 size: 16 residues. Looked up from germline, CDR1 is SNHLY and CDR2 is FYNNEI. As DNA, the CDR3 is TGTGCCAGCAGCTCACCGGGACTAGCGGCCTACAATGAGCAGTTCTTC. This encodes CASSSPGLAAYNEQFF.

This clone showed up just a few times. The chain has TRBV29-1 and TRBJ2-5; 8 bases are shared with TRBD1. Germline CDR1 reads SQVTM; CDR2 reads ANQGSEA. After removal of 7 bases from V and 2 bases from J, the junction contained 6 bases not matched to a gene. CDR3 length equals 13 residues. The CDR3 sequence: CSAEDRGQETQYF. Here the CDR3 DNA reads TGCAGCGCCGAAGACAGGGGTCAAGAGACCCAGTACTTC.

The CDR3 bases are TGTGCCAGCAGCTTGAGTAGAGGGACTAGAATTAGCAATGAGCAGTTCTTC. Translation: CASSLSRGTRISNEQFF. V and J are TRBV5-4 and TRBJ2-1, with 8 bases lining up with TRBD2. With 1 base clipped from V and 6 bases from J, the junction kept 12 bases outside the gene matches. The CDR3 loop spans 17 amino acids. Germline V gives CDR1 SGHNT, CDR2 YYREEE (reference sequence). The full variable domain, in which reference TRBV5-4 and TRBJ2-1 provide the parts outside the CDR3, is ETGVTQSPTHLIKTRGQQVTLRCSSQSGHNTVSWYQQALGQGPQFIFQYYREEENGRGNFPPRFSGLQFPNYSSELNVNALELDDSALYLCASSLSRGTRISNEQFFGPGTRLTVL.

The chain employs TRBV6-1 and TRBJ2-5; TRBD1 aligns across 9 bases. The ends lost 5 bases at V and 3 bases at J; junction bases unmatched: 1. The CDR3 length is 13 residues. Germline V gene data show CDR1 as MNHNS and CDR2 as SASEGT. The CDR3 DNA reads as TGTGCCAGCAGTCGACAGGGGGAAGAGACCCAGTACTTC. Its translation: CASSRQGEETQYF.

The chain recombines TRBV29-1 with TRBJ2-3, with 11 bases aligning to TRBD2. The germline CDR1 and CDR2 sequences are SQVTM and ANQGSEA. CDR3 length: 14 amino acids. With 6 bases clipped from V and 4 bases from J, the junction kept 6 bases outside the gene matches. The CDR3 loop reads CSVTSGSFPDTQYF. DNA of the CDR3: TGCAGCGTCACTAGCGGGAGTTTCCCAGATACGCAGTATTTT.

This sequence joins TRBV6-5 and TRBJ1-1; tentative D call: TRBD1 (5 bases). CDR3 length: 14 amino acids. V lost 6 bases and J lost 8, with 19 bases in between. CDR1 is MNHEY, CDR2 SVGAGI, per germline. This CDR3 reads CASSLHGSGSEAFF. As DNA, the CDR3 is TGTGCCAGCAGCCTACACGGTTCAGGGTCAGAAGCTTTCTTT.

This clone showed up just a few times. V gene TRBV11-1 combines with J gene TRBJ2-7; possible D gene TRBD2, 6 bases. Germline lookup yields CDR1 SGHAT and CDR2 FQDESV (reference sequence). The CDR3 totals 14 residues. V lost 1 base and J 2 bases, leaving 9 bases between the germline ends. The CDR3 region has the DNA TGTGCCAGCAGCTTAGAGGAGGGCCCCTACGAGCAGTACTTC. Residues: CASSLEEGPYEQYF.

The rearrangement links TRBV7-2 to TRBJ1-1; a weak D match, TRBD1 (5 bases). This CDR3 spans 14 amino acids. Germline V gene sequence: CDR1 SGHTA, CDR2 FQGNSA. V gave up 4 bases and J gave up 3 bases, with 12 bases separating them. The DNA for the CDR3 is TGTGCCAGCAGCTACCAGGGTGGTCACACTGAAGCTTTCTTT. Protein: CASSYQGGHTEAFF. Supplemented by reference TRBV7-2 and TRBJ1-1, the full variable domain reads GAGVSQSPSNKVTEKGKDVELRCDPISGHTALYWYRQSLGQGLEFLIYFQGNSAPDKSGLPSDRFSAERTGGSVSTLTIQRTQQEDSAVYLCASSYQGGHTEAFFGQGTRLTVV.

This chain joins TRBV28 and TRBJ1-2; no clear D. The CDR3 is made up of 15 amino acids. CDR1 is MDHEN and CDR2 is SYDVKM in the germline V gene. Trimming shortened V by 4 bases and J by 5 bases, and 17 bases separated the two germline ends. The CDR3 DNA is TGTGCCAGCAGTTCTTTAATCAAGACGGAGTATGGCTACACCTTC. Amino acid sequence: CASSSLIKTEYGYTF.

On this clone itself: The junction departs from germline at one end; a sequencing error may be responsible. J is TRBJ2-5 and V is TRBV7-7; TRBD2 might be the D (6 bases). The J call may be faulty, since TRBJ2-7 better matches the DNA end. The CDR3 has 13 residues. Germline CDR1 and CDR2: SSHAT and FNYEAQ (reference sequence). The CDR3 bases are TGTGCTAGCAGCGTCGGGAGTGGGTACGAGCAGTACTTC. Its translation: CASSVGSGYEQYF.

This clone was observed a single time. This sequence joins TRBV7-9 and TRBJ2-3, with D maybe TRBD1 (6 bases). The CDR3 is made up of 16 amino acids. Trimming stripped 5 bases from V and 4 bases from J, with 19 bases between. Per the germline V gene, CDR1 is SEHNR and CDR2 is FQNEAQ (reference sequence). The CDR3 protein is CASSPKQGKVADTQYF. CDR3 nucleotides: TGTGCCAGCAGCCCAAAACAGGGAAAGGTGGCAGATACGCAGTATTTT.

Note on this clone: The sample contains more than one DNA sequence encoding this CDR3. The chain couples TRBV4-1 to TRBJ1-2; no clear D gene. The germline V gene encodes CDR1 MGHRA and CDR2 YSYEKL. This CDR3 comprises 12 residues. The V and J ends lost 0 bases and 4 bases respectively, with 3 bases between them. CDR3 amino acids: CASSQDSYGYTF. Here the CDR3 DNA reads TGCGCCAGCAGCCAAGATAGCTATGGCTACACCTTC.

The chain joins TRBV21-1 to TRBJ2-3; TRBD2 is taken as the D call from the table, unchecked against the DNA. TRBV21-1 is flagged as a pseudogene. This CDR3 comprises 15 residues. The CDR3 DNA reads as TGTGCCAGCAGCTCTGGACTACCCTCCACGGATACGCAGTATTTT. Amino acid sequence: CASSSGLPSTDTQYF.

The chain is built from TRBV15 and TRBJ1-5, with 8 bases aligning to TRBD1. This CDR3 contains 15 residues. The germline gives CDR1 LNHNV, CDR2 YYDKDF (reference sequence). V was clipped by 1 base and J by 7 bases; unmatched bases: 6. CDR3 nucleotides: TGTGCCACCAGCAGAGGGACAGGGAGCGAACAGCCCCAGCATTTT. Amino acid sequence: CATSRGTGSEQPQHF.

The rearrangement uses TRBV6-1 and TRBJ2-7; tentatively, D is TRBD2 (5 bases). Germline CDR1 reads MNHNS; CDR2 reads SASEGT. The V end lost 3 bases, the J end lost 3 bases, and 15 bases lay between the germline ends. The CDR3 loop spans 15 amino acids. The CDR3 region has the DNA TGTGCCAGCAGTGAGGACTGGACCTTAATCTACGAGCAGTACTTC. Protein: CASSEDWTLIYEQYF.

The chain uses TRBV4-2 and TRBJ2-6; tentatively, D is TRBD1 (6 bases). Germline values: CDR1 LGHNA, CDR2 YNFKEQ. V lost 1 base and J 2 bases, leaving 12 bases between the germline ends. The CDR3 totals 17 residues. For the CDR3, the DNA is TGTGCCAGCAGCCAAGTCGGTAGGGACACTGGGGCCAACGTCCTGACTTTC. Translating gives CASSQVGRDTGANVLTF.

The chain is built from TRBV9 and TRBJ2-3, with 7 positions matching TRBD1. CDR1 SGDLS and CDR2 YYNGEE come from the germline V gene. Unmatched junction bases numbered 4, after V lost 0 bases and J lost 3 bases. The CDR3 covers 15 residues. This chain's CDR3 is CASSVARQGTDTQYF. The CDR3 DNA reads TGTGCCAGCAGCGTAGCCCGACAGGGAACAGATACGCAGTATTTT.

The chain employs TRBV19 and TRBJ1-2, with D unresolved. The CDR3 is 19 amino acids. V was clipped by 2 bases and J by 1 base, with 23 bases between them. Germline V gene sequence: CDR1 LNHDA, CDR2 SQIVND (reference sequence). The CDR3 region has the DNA TGTGCCAGTAGTATAATCCGGGGTAGGCCCACCGACGGTAACTATGGCTACACCTTC. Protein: CASSIIRGRPTDGNYGYTF.

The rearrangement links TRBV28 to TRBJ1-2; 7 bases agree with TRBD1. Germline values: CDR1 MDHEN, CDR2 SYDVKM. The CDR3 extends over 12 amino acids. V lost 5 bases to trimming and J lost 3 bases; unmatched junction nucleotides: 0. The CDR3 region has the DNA TGTGCCAGCAGTCAGGGGGACTATGGCTACACCTTC. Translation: CASSQGDYGYTF.

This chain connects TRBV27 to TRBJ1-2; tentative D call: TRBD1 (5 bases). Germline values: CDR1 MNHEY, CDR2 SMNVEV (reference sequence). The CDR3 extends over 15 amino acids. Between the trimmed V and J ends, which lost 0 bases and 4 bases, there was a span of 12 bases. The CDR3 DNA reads TGTGCCAGCAGTTTATCGCGACAGATAGGCTATGGCTACACCTTC. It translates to CASSLSRQIGYGYTF.

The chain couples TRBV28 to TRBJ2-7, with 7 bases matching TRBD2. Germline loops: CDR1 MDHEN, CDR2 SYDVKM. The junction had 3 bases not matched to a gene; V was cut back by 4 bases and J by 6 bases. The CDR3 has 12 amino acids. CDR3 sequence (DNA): TGTGCCAGCAGTTCCGGCGGGGGCGAGCAGTACTTC. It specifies CASSSGGGEQYF.

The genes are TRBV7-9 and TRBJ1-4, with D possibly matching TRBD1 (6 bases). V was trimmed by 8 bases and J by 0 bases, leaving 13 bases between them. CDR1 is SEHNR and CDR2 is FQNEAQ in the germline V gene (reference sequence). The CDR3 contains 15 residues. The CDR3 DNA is TGTGCCAGCGGACCACAGGGAACAACTAATGAAAAACTGTTTTTT. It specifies CASGPQGTTNEKLFF.

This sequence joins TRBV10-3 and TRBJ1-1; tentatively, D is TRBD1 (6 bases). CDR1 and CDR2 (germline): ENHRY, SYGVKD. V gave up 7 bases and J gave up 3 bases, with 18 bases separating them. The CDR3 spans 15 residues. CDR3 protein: CAITSGARGDTEAFF. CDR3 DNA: TGTGCCATCACCTCGGGGGCCCGGGGGGACACTGAAGCTTTCTTT.